A single sample is the source of the 30 T cell receptor beta chains below, sequenced in a study of blood T cell repertoires in COVID-19. TCRdb's copy holds only in-frame clones and misses some; the assay was immunoSEQ multiplex PCR. Of under 250,000 clones in the sample, around 89% are singletons; the top ten hold 4% to 5.5%. The sample comprised peripheral blood. Receptors were obtained from a woman aged 40 to 50 with acute or convalescent COVID-19.

The V call is TRBV7-8, the J call TRBJ1-1, with D hard to call. The germline V gene encodes CDR1 SGHVS and CDR2 FQNEAQ. CDR3 length: 13 residues. V was clipped by 3 bases and J by 8 bases, with 13 bases between them. CDR3 amino acids: CASSFGTVNEAFF. In nucleotides, the CDR3 is TGTGCCAGCAGCTTTGGTACTGTCAACGAAGCTTTCTTT.

In its sample, this clone was seen once. V and J are TRBV27 and TRBJ2-1; D possibly corresponds to TRBD2 (6 bases). CDR3 length equals 14 residues. V was clipped by 4 bases and J by 1 base, with 8 bases between them. Germline V lookup: CDR1 MNHEY, CDR2 SMNVEV (reference sequence). The CDR3 DNA reads as TGTGCCAGCAGTTCAGGGAGGTCCTACAATGAGCAGTTCTTC. Translating gives CASSSGRSYNEQFF.

The CDR3 DNA reads TGTGCCAGCAGCTTCGGACAGGGAAACACCGGGGAGCTGTTTTTT. Its translation is CASSFGQGNTGELFF. This chain uses TRBV5-6 with TRBJ2-2; TRBD1 matches 8 bases. The CDR3 has 15 amino acids. Trimming at V came to 2 bases and at J to 2 bases, leaving 2 bases not matched to a gene. The germline CDR1 and CDR2 sequences are SGHDT and YYEEEE.

The CDR3 sequence is CASSYSKSAVYEQYV. Written as DNA, the CDR3 is TGTGCCAGCAGTTACTCGAAGTCTGCAGTCTACGAGCAGTACGTC. This chain joins TRBV6-5 and TRBJ2-7, with D unresolved. V lost 0 bases and J 3 bases, leaving 12 bases between the germline ends. CDR3 length: 15 amino acids. Germline V CDR1 and CDR2: MNHEY, SVGAGI.

The CDR3 DNA is TGTGCCAGCAGCTTCGGTCGGCCTAGCTCCTATAATTCACCCCTCCACTTT. It codes for CASSFGRPSSYNSPLHF. This rearrangement joins TRBV7-2 to TRBJ1-6; D not resolved. In germline, CDR1 is SGHTA, CDR2 FQGNSA. Trimming cost V 3 bases and J 0 bases, with 12 bases left between them. The CDR3 is 17 amino acids.

The chain carries TRBV9 and TRBJ2-3; 7 nucleotides align to TRBD2. This CDR3 spans 16 amino acids. CDR1 SGDLS and CDR2 YYNGEE come from the germline V gene. The trim removed 4 bases at V and 0 bases at J, leaving 8 bases unmatched. CDR3 nucleotides: TGTGCCAGCAGCCTCCATCCTAGCGGAAGCACAGATACGCAGTATTTT. It translates to CASSLHPSGSTDTQYF.

This clone was counted once. The genes are TRBV9 and TRBJ1-2, with 8 bases matching TRBD1. CDR1 and CDR2 from the germline V gene are SGDLS and YYNGEE. This CDR3 contains 15 residues. J was trimmed by 4 bases and V by 2 bases; bases with no gene match: 7. The CDR3 region is CASSVDPGTGYGYTF. In nucleotides, the CDR3 is TGTGCCAGCAGCGTCGACCCCGGGACAGGCTATGGCTACACCTTC.

This clone was counted once. The rearrangement links TRBV29-1 to TRBJ2-2; D is unresolved. V lost 3 bases and J lost 1, with 6 bases in between. Germline assignment: CDR1 SQVTM and CDR2 ANQGSEA. CDR3 length: 13 residues. The CDR3 DNA reads as TGCAGCGTTGAGAGGAGGAACACCGGGGAGCTGTTTTTT. Its translation is CSVERRNTGELFF.

V and J are TRBV19 and TRBJ1-1; TRBD1 agrees at 9 bases. V was clipped by 6 bases and J by 5 bases; unmatched bases: 7. CDR1 is LNHDA, CDR2 SQIVND, per germline (reference sequence). The CDR3 loop spans 14 amino acids. Here the CDR3 DNA reads TGTGCCAGTAGGTTTACAGGGGGCAATACTGAAGCTTTCTTT. Encoded protein: CASRFTGGNTEAFF.

The chain joins TRBV5-6 to TRBJ1-1; a weak D match, TRBD1 (6 bases). Germline V gene sequence: CDR1 SGHDT, CDR2 YYEEEE. This CDR3 contains 14 residues. V lost 4 bases, J lost 3 bases, and 13 bases lay in between. The CDR3 reads CASSPGGRDTEAFF. The CDR3 DNA is TGTGCCAGCAGCCCTGGGGGCCGAGACACTGAAGCTTTCTTT.

The sample holds one count of this clone. The chain recombines TRBV2 with TRBJ1-2; tentative D call: TRBD1 (6 bases). The germline V and J ends were trimmed by 4 bases and 2 bases, with 14 bases remaining between them. The germline gives CDR1 SNHLY, CDR2 FYNNEI. The CDR3 consists of 15 residues. The CDR3 DNA follows: TGTGCCAGCAGTGGTTCGAGGACAGAGAACTATGGCTACACCTTC. It codes for CASSGSRTENYGYTF.

This clone was found a few times. The gene calls are TRBV9 and TRBJ1-2; D remains unclear. Germline V lookup: CDR1 SGDLS, CDR2 YYNGEE. The V and J ends lost 0 bases and 0 bases respectively, with 9 bases between them. This CDR3 region has 15 residues. As DNA, the CDR3 is TGTGCCAGCAGCGTAGATGGGCAGTCTAACTATGGCTACACCTTC. Its protein product is CASSVDGQSNYGYTF. The full variable domain, completed using reference TRBV9 and TRBJ1-2, is DSGVTQTPKHLITATGQRVTLRCSPRSGDLSVYWYQQSLDQGLQFLIQYYNGEERAKGNILERFSAQQFPDLHSELNLSSLELGDSALYFCASSVDGQSNYGYTFGSGTRLTVV.

This chain connects TRBV6-4 to TRBJ1-5, with D perhaps TRBD1 (5 bases). The germline gives CDR1 MRHNA, CDR2 SNTAGT. This CDR3 has 14 amino acids. Between the trimmed V and J ends, which lost 0 bases and 3 bases, there was a span of 6 bases. The CDR3 DNA reads TGTGCCAGCAGTGACTCCAGGGACAATCAGCCCCAGCATTTT. Translation gives CASSDSRDNQPQHF.

The gene calls are TRBV12-2 and TRBJ1-5. TRBV12-2 is assigned pseudogene status. This CDR3 region has 17 residues. The CDR3: CASRLAQRFNSNQPQHF. CDR3 DNA sequence: TGTGCAAGTCGCTTAGCGCAACGGTTTAATAGCAATCAGCCCCAGCATTTT.

V gene TRBV4-1 combines with J gene TRBJ1-1; weak D call: TRBD1 (5 bases). CDR1 and CDR2 (germline): MGHRA, YSYEKL. The CDR3 spans 16 residues. Deletions cut 5 bases from V and 1 base from J, with 17 bases between. The CDR3 region is CASSSRQTSSNTEAFF. The CDR3 DNA follows: TGCGCCAGCAGCTCCCGACAGACTTCCTCGAACACTGAAGCTTTCTTT.

The rearrangement uses TRBV19 and TRBJ1-1; D is possibly TRBD1 (5 bases). Germline V gene data show CDR1 as LNHDA and CDR2 as SQIVND (reference sequence). Trimming cost V 7 bases and J 5 bases, with 17 bases left between them. The CDR3 runs to 14 residues. The CDR3, as DNA: TGTGCCAGTAAGGGAGTCGTGGGGGGGACTGAAGCTTTCTTT. This codes for CASKGVVGGTEAFF.

V gene TRBV19 combines with J gene TRBJ1-2, with TRBD1 as a possible D gene (5 bases). Germline CDR1 is LNHDA and CDR2 is SQIVND (reference sequence). Deletions cut 0 bases from V and 8 bases from J, with 16 bases between. The CDR3 has 15 residues. The CDR3 bases are TGTGCCAGTAGTATAGATTGGGGCATCAATCAGGGCTACACCTTC. As protein: CASSIDWGINQGYTF.

The chain recombines TRBV14 with TRBJ1-2, with 10 bases aligning to TRBD1. The trim removed 4 bases at V and 8 bases at J, leaving 10 bases unmatched. The length of the CDR3 is 15 residues. Germline V lookup: CDR1 SGHDN, CDR2 FVKESK. CDR3 region: CASSPRTGGVEGYTF. CDR3 in DNA: TGTGCCAGCAGCCCGCGGACAGGGGGAGTGGAGGGCTACACCTTC. Looking up the rest from reference TRBV14 and TRBJ1-2 gives the full variable domain: EAGVTQFPSHSVIEKGQTVTLRCDPISGHDNLYWYRRVMGKEIKFLLHFVKESKQDESGMPNNRFLAERTGGTYSTLKVQPAELEDSGVYFCASSPRTGGVEGYTFGSGTRLTVV.

This chain uses TRBV9 with TRBJ2-5; 7 bases are shared with TRBD1. Germline V gene data show CDR1 as SGDLS and CDR2 as YYNGEE. This CDR3 is built from 13 residues. Unmatched junction bases numbered 7, after V lost 4 bases and J lost 7 bases. The chain's CDR3 is CASSTGVGRTQYF. CDR3 coding DNA: TGTGCCAGCAGCACAGGGGTGGGGCGGACCCAGTACTTC.

V is TRBV4-1 and J is TRBJ1-2; tentatively, D is TRBD1 (6 bases). Trimming left V 8 bases short and J 0 bases short, with 16 bases between. The CDR3 extends over 15 amino acids. Looked up from germline, CDR1 is MGHRA and CDR2 is YSYEKL. The CDR3 here is CASRPQQGTNYGYTF. The CDR3 nucleotides read TGCGCCAGCCGGCCCCAGCAGGGGACTAACTATGGCTACACCTTC.

The DNA of the CDR3 is TGTGCCAGCTCACCGGACAGGACAGGTGGGGTCCTGACTTTC. Translation gives CASSPDRTGGVLTF. The V call is TRBV18, the J call TRBJ2-6; 7 bases are shared with TRBD1. The CDR3 consists of 14 residues. V lost 3 bases, J lost 13 bases, and 9 bases stayed unmatched. Germline V CDR1 and CDR2: KGHSH, LQKENI.

This sequence joins TRBV18 and TRBJ1-1, with 7 nucleotides matching TRBD1. This CDR3 has 13 amino acids. The junction had 6 bases not matched to a gene; V was cut back by 3 bases and J by 8 bases. CDR1 is KGHSH, CDR2 LQKENI, per germline. The CDR3 DNA is TGTGCCAGCTCACCGGGAGCAGGGGGGGAAGCTTTCTTT. Residues: CASSPGAGGEAFF.

The count of this clone is one. V gene TRBV7-2 combines with J gene TRBJ1-6, with 10 bases that match TRBD1. CDR1 and CDR2 (germline): SGHTA, FQGNSA. The CDR3 sequence is 15 residues long. J gave up 9 bases and V 7 bases, and 9 bases lay outside the gene matches. CDR3 protein: CASKPGTGAASPLHF. In DNA, the CDR3 is TGTGCCAGCAAACCCGGGACAGGGGCGGCTTCACCCCTCCACTTT.

The V and J genes are TRBV11-2 and TRBJ1-1; perhaps TRBD1 as D (5 bases). The CDR3 loop spans 17 amino acids. V was clipped by 4 bases and J by 3 bases, with 21 bases between them. Germline V gives CDR1 SGHAT, CDR2 FQNNGV. The CDR3 coding sequence is TGTGCCAGCAGCTCCCTTCCCAGGGAGGTAGGCCACACTGAAGCTTTCTTT. Translation gives CASSSLPREVGHTEAFF.

The chain recombines TRBV21-1 with TRBJ2-2; the table's D call TRBD1 went unverified against the DNA. TRBV21-1 is marked as a pseudogene. The CDR3 loop spans 17 amino acids. The CDR3 DNA is TGTGCCAGCAGCACCTCCCTTAGGCAGGGGTTCACCGGGGAGCTGTTTTTT. Translated, it gives CASSTSLRQGFTGELFF.

V and J are TRBV2 and TRBJ2-7; 16 bases match TRBD2. Germline V gives CDR1 SNHLY, CDR2 FYNNEI. This CDR3 is built from 19 residues. Losses at the gene ends were 4 bases for V and 0 bases for J; bases not matched to a gene: 9. The CDR3 protein is CASSGHQGLAGGDSYEQYV. The CDR3 region has the DNA TGTGCCAGCAGTGGCCACCAGGGACTAGCGGGGGGGGACTCCTACGAGCAGTACGTC.

The sample holds one count of this clone. The V call is TRBV6-5, the J call TRBJ1-3, with 8 bases aligning to TRBD1. The junction had 8 bases not matched to a gene; V was cut back by 10 bases and J by 3 bases. This CDR3 region has 14 residues. CDR1 is MNHEY and CDR2 is SVGAGI in the germline V gene. In nucleotides, the CDR3 is TGTGCCACTGGGACAGGCGTGTTTGGAAACACCATATATTTT. It specifies CATGTGVFGNTIYF.

This chain connects TRBV6-5 to TRBJ1-5; D remains unclear. V dropped 0 bases and J dropped 4 bases, with 10 bases sitting between them. CDR3 length: 15 residues. In germline, CDR1 is MNHEY, CDR2 SVGAGI. DNA of the CDR3: TGTGCCAGCAGTTACTCGAGCGCGGGGAATCAGCCCCAGCATTTT. Amino acid sequence: CASSYSSAGNQPQHF.

The chain employs TRBV6-6 and TRBJ1-2; maybe TRBD1 (6 bases). V lost 6 bases and J 1 base, leaving 18 bases between the germline ends. Germline loops: CDR1 MNHNY, CDR2 SVGAGI (reference sequence). The CDR3 is 16 amino acids. The CDR3 spells CASRDSANRHNYGYTF. CDR3 sequence (DNA): TGTGCCAGCAGGGACAGCGCCAACCGGCATAACTATGGCTACACCTTC.

This chain uses TRBV3-1 (or the pseudogene TRBV3-2) with TRBJ2-5; TRBD2 aligns across 11 bases. With 2 bases clipped from V and 2 bases from J, the junction kept 4 bases outside the gene matches. Germline V gene lookup returns CDR1 LGHDT and CDR2 YNNKEL (reference sequence). CDR3 length: 16 residues. The CDR3 DNA follows: TGTGCCAGCAGCCAAATGTCTAGCGGGGGGCAAGAGACCCAGTACTTC. Encoded protein: CASSQMSSGGQETQYF.